Following are 25 T cell receptor beta chains from one sample sequenced in a study of control samples from healthy donors and cancer patients. Sequenced by immunoSEQ multiplex PCR; TCRdb stores in-frame clones only, minus some. Of about 110,000 clones in the sample, around 87% were seen once. The material sequenced was PBMCs. The receptor source for this set is a woman in her sixties or seventies with lung cancer.

V usage is TRBV5-6 and J usage is TRBJ1-6; D is unresolved. Germline V gene lookup returns CDR1 SGHDT and CDR2 YYEEEE. The CDR3 loop spans 13 amino acids. V lost 1 base and J lost 9, with 8 bases in between. For the CDR3, the DNA is TGTGCCAGCAGCTTGTCTGCAGCTTCACCCCTCCACTTT. Translation gives CASSLSAASPLHF. The full variable domain, completed using reference TRBV5-6 and TRBJ1-6, is DAGVTQSPTHLIKTRGQQVTLRCSPKSGHDTVSWYQQALGQGPQFIFQYYEEEERQRGNFPDRFSGHQFPNYSSELNVNALLLGDSALYLCASSLSAASPLHFGNGTRLTVT.

The chain has TRBV5-1 and TRBJ1-4; possibly TRBD1 for D (6 bases). The V gene lost 4 bases and the J gene lost 4 bases, with 11 bases spanning the gap. The CDR3 loop spans 14 amino acids. Germline V gives CDR1 SGHRS, CDR2 YFSETQ. Here the CDR3 reads CASSMTGYNEKLFF. CDR3 sequence (DNA): TGCGCCAGCAGCATGACAGGCTATAATGAAAAACTGTTTTTT.

The chain recombines TRBV28 with TRBJ1-2; D ambiguous. The CDR3 totals 14 residues. Trimming cost V 7 bases and J 0 bases, with 12 bases left between them. Germline loops: CDR1 MDHEN, CDR2 SYDVKM. The CDR3 DNA sequence: TGTGCCAGCACCCGGCCACCCTCTAACTATGGCTACACCTTC. Its protein product is CASTRPPSNYGYTF.

This chain links TRBV3-1 (or the pseudogene TRBV3-2) with TRBJ1-1; 9 bases align to TRBD1. The germline CDR1 and CDR2 sequences are LGHDT and YNNKEL (reference sequence). This CDR3 is built from 15 residues. V dropped 1 base and J dropped 6; count of bases not matched to a gene: 6. This CDR3 is CASSQAGTGSPEAFF. In nucleotides, the CDR3 is TGTGCCAGCAGCCAAGCCGGGACAGGGTCGCCTGAAGCTTTCTTT.

The chain is built from TRBV7-9 and TRBJ2-3, with no clear D. Germline values: CDR1 SEHNR, CDR2 FQNEAQ (reference sequence). This CDR3 has 12 amino acids. V was cut by 1 base and J by 3 bases, with 2 bases left in between. The CDR3 coding sequence is TGTGCCAGCAGCTTAGAGACAGATACGCAGTATTTT. Translation gives CASSLETDTQYF.

The gene calls are TRBV9 and TRBJ1-1; D is uncertain. The CDR3 covers 13 residues. Germline V lookup: CDR1 SGDLS, CDR2 YYNGEE. V dropped 4 bases and J dropped 1 base, with 8 bases sitting between them. CDR3 in amino acids: CASSRVPNTEAFF. The CDR3, as DNA: TGTGCCAGCAGCAGGGTCCCGAACACTGAAGCTTTCTTT.

This chain joins TRBV7-6 and TRBJ2-3, with TRBD2 matching 13 bases. The CDR3 runs to 14 residues. V was clipped by 5 bases and J by 9 bases; unmatched bases: 5. CDR1 and CDR2 from the germline V gene are SGHVS and FNYEAQ. CDR3 sequence: CASSPGTSGVTQYF. Here the CDR3 DNA reads TGTGCCAGCAGCCCGGGGACTAGCGGGGTGACGCAGTATTTT.

This rearrangement joins TRBV19 to TRBJ2-1; TRBD2 matches 8 bases. The CDR3 spans 15 residues. J lost 1 base, V lost 5 bases, and 4 bases had no gene match. The germline CDR1 and CDR2 sequences are LNHDA and SQIVND (reference sequence). The CDR3 loop is CASSSSGSSYNEQFF. In nucleotides, the CDR3 is TGTGCCAGTAGTTCTAGCGGGTCTTCCTACAATGAGCAGTTCTTC.

The rearrangement uses TRBV27 and TRBJ2-3; D remains ambiguous. V lost 3 bases and J lost 5, with 6 bases in between. The CDR3 covers 12 residues. In germline, CDR1 is MNHEY, CDR2 SMNVEV (reference sequence). Written as DNA, the CDR3 is TGTGCCAGCAGTTTCCCGGGAGATACGCAGTATTTT. It translates to CASSFPGDTQYF.

The V and J genes are TRBV5-4 and TRBJ2-7, with D maybe TRBD2 (6 bases). The CDR3 is 16 amino acids. The ends were cut back, 4 bases at V and 0 bases at J, with 17 bases in the middle. Per the germline V gene, CDR1 is SGHNT and CDR2 is YYREEE (reference sequence). This chain's CDR3 is CASSPPGASASYEQYF. CDR3 nucleotide sequence: TGTGCCAGCAGCCCCCCTGGCGCTAGCGCCTCCTACGAGCAGTACTTC. Full variable domain (rest looked up from reference TRBV5-4 and TRBJ2-7): ETGVTQSPTHLIKTRGQQVTLRCSSQSGHNTVSWYQQALGQGPQFIFQYYREEENGRGNFPPRFSGLQFPNYSSELNVNALELDDSALYLCASSPPGASASYEQYFGPGTRLTVT.

This clone was observed a single time. V is TRBV7-9 and J is TRBJ2-6; D unclear. Per germline, CDR1 SEHNR and CDR2 FQNEAQ (reference sequence). CDR3 length: 11 amino acids. The V end lost 5 bases, the J end lost 12 bases, and 8 bases lay between the germline ends. In DNA form, the CDR3 reads TGTGCCAGCAGCATCGGCCCCGTCCTGACTTTC. It encodes CASSIGPVLTF.

The chain combines TRBV18 with TRBJ1-1; 10 bases fit TRBD1. Trimming at V came to 6 bases and at J to 6 bases, leaving 10 bases not matched to a gene. CDR3 length: 15 residues. In germline, CDR1 is KGHSH, CDR2 LQKENI. The CDR3 region is CASSLVTGGVAEAFF. CDR3 sequence (DNA): TGTGCCAGCTCCCTAGTGACAGGGGGCGTCGCTGAAGCTTTCTTT.

This chain connects TRBV9 to TRBJ2-7; 7 bases map to TRBD2. CDR3 length: 13 residues. CDR1 is SGDLS, CDR2 YYNGEE, per germline. With V trimmed by 0 bases and J by 12 bases, 9 bases remained unmatched. DNA for the CDR3: TGTGCCAGCAGCGTAGGTCCGGCGGGGGAGGGGTACTTC. It specifies CASSVGPAGEGYF.

The rearrangement joins TRBV29-1 to TRBJ1-1, with D unclear. This CDR3 is 16 amino acids long. Germline-derived CDR1 and CDR2 are SQVTM and ANQGSEA. Trimming stripped 6 bases from V and 3 bases from J, with 23 bases between. In nucleotides, the CDR3 is TGCAGCGTCATACCGGGAGTCTGGGGTATGGACACTGAAGCTTTCTTT. It codes for CSVIPGVWGMDTEAFF. The full variable domain, its missing parts supplied by reference TRBV29-1 and TRBJ1-1, is SAVISQKPSRDICQRGTSLTIQCQVDSQVTMMFWYRQQPGQSLTLIATANQGSEATYESGFVIDKFPISRPNLTFSTLTVSNMSPEDSSIYLCSVIPGVWGMDTEAFFGQGTRLTVV.

The rearrangement uses TRBV6-5 and TRBJ2-2; 10 nucleotides agree with TRBD2. This CDR3 has 14 amino acids. Germline V lookup: CDR1 MNHEY, CDR2 SVGAGI. V gave up 7 bases and J gave up 6 bases; unmatched junction bases: 5. CDR3 coding DNA: TGTGCCAGCACGCCGGGACTAGCGCCCGGGGAGCTGTTTTTT. It translates to CASTPGLAPGELFF.

This clone showed up many times. The chain carries TRBV30 and TRBJ1-2, with D perhaps matching TRBD1 (5 bases). The CDR3 length is 15 residues. CDR1 and CDR2 (germline): GTSNPN, SVGIG (reference sequence). Trimming removed 1 base from V and 5 bases from J, with 17 bases in between. CDR3 bases: TGTGCCTGGAGTGGGCGCCGGGGGGACTCATATGGCTACACCTTC. It specifies CAWSGRRGDSYGYTF.

This clone turned up a few times. The J gene is TRBJ1-5, the V gene TRBV2; no reliable D call. This CDR3 comprises 14 residues. The germline V gene has CDR1 SNHLY and CDR2 FYNNEI. V gave up 6 bases and J gave up 5 bases, with 14 bases separating them. The CDR3 region has the DNA TGTGCCAGCAGAGCAAGCGCTGGGGATCAGCCCCAGCATTTT. This sequence encodes CASRASAGDQPQHF.

The rearrangement links TRBV6-1 to TRBJ2-7, with 7 positions matching TRBD1. V was pared by 3 bases and J by 3 bases, with 11 bases of the junction left unmatched. CDR3 length: 16 amino acids. CDR1 is MNHNS and CDR2 is SASEGT in the germline V gene. CDR3 sequence (DNA): TGTGCCAGCAGTGACCCCTCGGGCAGGGGGATCTACGAGCAGTACTTC. Its translation: CASSDPSGRGIYEQYF.

The chain uses TRBV5-8 and TRBJ2-6; D unclear. The CDR3 has 15 residues. Germline assignment: CDR1 SGHTS and CDR2 YDEGEE. V was clipped by 0 bases and J by 0 bases, with 4 bases between them. The CDR3 DNA sequence: TGTGCCAGCAGCTTGGGCGGCTCTGGGGCCAACGTCCTGACTTTC. Residues: CASSLGGSGANVLTF.

The chain has TRBV15 and TRBJ1-5; D is uncertain. Germline V gene data show CDR1 as LNHNV and CDR2 as YYDKDF (reference sequence). CDR3 size: 12 residues. The V end lost 3 bases, the J end lost 3 bases, and 3 bases lay between the germline ends. CDR3 loop: CATSSFNQPQHF. The CDR3 nucleotides are TGTGCCACCAGCAGTTTCAATCAGCCCCAGCATTTT.

The V and J genes are TRBV6-6 and TRBJ1-2, with D hard to call. CDR3 length: 17 residues. V was clipped by 5 bases and J by 3 bases, with 22 bases between them. Looked up from germline, CDR1 is MNHNY and CDR2 is SVGAGI (reference sequence). CDR3 sequence (DNA): TGTGCCAGCAGTCCCCCTTATGGATCCCGAAATTACTATGGCTACACCTTC. Its translation: CASSPPYGSRNYYGYTF.

The chain employs TRBV21-1 and TRBJ1-5. TRBV21-1 is classified as a pseudogene. The CDR3 consists of 14 residues. The CDR3 protein is CASQRFRWNQPQHF. CDR3 nucleotide sequence: TGTGCCAGCCAACGATTTCGGTGGAATCAGCCCCAGCATTTT.

V is TRBV9 and J is TRBJ2-2, with TRBD1 as a possible D gene (6 bases). CDR3 length equals 16 residues. V dropped 0 bases and J dropped 6 bases, with 15 bases sitting between them. CDR1 is SGDLS, CDR2 YYNGEE, per germline. The CDR3 region is CASSVGGQGLSGELFF. The CDR3, as DNA: TGTGCCAGCAGCGTAGGTGGGCAGGGGCTTTCCGGGGAGCTGTTTTTT.

The rearrangement links TRBV6-5 to TRBJ2-7; TRBD1 aligns across 8 bases. V trimming: 7 bases; J trimming: 0 bases; junction bases outside the gene matches: 5. Germline V gives CDR1 MNHEY, CDR2 SVGAGI. The CDR3 consists of 14 residues. The DNA of the CDR3 is TGTGCCAGCATCCCGGGACAGGTCTCCTACGAGCAGTACTTC. Its protein product is CASIPGQVSYEQYF.

The chain carries TRBV5-8 and TRBJ2-7; D might be TRBD1 or TRBD2, each matching 5 bases. V dropped 0 bases and J dropped 12 bases, with 13 bases sitting between them. This CDR3 contains 12 residues. Per the germline V gene, CDR1 is SGHTS and CDR2 is YDEGEE. For the CDR3, the DNA is TGTGCCAGCAGCTTGGTCGACCCGAGGGGGTACTTC. Its translation: CASSLVDPRGYF.